These T cell receptor beta chains were read from a single sample in a study of blood T cell repertoires in COVID-19. Profiling relied on immunoSEQ multiplex PCR, and the TCRdb table lists in-frame clones only, not all of them. Of 150,000 or so clones in the sample, less than 90% were seen once. The sample comprised PBMCs or T cells enriched from blood (not recorded which). These receptors were taken from a woman between 45 and 60 years old who had recovered from COVID-19. CDR3s include the opening cysteine and the closing phenylalanine or tryptophan. The D gene is left open where the match is weak. Only some rows state a clone size, as once, few, many or a class for expanded clones.

CASSLIGRGPIYNSPLHF	TGTGCCAGCAGCTTAATCGGGCGGGGCCCTATCTATAATTCACCCCTCCACTTT	-	TRBJ1-6	-	TRBV7-8	18
CASSRRGANTEAFF	TGTGCCAGCAGTCGCAGGGGGGCCAACACTGAAGCTTTCTTT	TRBD1	TRBJ1-1	few	TRBV28	14
CASSPVISGEGEQFF	TGTGCCAGCAGCCCAGTAATTTCGGGGGAGGGGGAGCAGTTCTTC	TRBD2	TRBJ2-1	-	TRBV14	15
CASSPPGTGNNEQFF	TGTGCCAGCAGCCCCCCCGGGACAGGGAATAATGAGCAGTTCTTC	TRBD1	TRBJ2-1	-	TRBV5-4	15
CASSLKAGGPAGELFF	TGTGCCAGCAGCTTGAAAGCGGGAGGGCCAGCCGGGGAGCTGTTTTTT	TRBD2	TRBJ2-2	-	TRBV5-4	16
CASSLAGTGYFSDYGYTF	TGCGCCAGCAGCTTGGCCGGGACAGGATATTTTAGCGACTATGGCTACACCTTC	TRBD1	TRBJ1-2	-	TRBV5-1	18
CASRDPVNTEAFF	TGTGCCAGCCGAGATCCGGTGAACACTGAAGCTTTCTTT	-	TRBJ1-1	once	TRBV11-3	13
CATSAGRGTEAFF	TGTGCCACCAGTGCAGGCAGGGGGACTGAAGCTTTCTTT	TRBD1	TRBJ1-1	once	TRBV24-1	13
CASSPLAVTSTDTQYF	TGTGCCAGCAGTCCCCTAGCGGTAACTAGCACAGATACGCAGTATTTT	TRBD2	TRBJ2-3	-	TRBV6-2/TRBV6-3	16
CASNPSTGGEQYF	TGTGCCAGTAACCCGTCGACAGGGGGCGAGCAGTACTTC	TRBD1	TRBJ2-7	-	TRBV19	13
CASSSGTFNEQFF	TGTGCCAGCAGCTCCGGGACTTTCAATGAGCAGTTCTTC	-	TRBJ2-1	once	TRBV6-2/TRBV6-3	13
CASSIGPGQGTDTQYF	TGTGCCAGTAGTATAGGACCGGGACAGGGGACAGATACGCAGTATTTT	TRBD1	TRBJ2-3	-	TRBV19	16
CASSLAGQGLTNYGYTF	TGTGCCAGCAGCTTAGCGGGACAGGGCCTTACTAACTATGGCTACACCTTC	TRBD1	TRBJ1-2	-	TRBV7-2	17
CASSYPGREQYF	TGTGCCAGCAGTTACCCAGGGCGCGAGCAGTACTTC	-	TRBJ2-7	-	TRBV6-6	12
CASSKGRELSYEQYF	TGTGCCAGTAGTAAGGGGCGGGAGCTCTCCTACGAGCAGTACTTC	TRBD2	TRBJ2-7	-	TRBV19	15
CASRMDRSSGNTIYF	TGTGCCAGCAGGATGGACAGGAGCTCTGGAAACACCATATATTTT	TRBD1	TRBJ1-3	-	TRBV2	15
CASSPDRSNTGELFF	TGTGCCAGCAGCCCGGACAGGAGCAACACCGGGGAGCTGTTTTTT	TRBD1	TRBJ2-2	-	TRBV7-2	15
CASSQEGTAWAGYNEQFF	TGCGCCAGCAGCCAAGAGGGGACTGCCTGGGCGGGCTACAATGAGCAGTTCTTC	-	TRBJ2-1	-	TRBV4-1	18
CASRTGTVGELFF	TGTGCCAGCAGGACAGGGACGGTCGGGGAGCTGTTTTTT	TRBD1	TRBJ2-2	-	TRBV7-9	13
CSVGQGTEAFF	TGCAGCGTTGGACAGGGAACTGAAGCTTTCTTT	TRBD1	TRBJ1-1	-	TRBV29-1	11
CASRRPGVNEQFF	TGTGCCAGCAGACGTCCTGGAGTAAATGAGCAGTTCTTC	-	TRBJ2-1	-	TRBV27	13
CASNRDSHYEQYF	TGTGCCAGCAACCGGGACAGTCACTACGAGCAGTACTTC	TRBD1	TRBJ2-7	-	TRBV25-1	13
CASSFGGQSAYEQYF	TGTGCCAGCAGCTTTGGGGGACAGTCCGCCTACGAGCAGTACTTC	TRBD1	TRBJ2-7	-	TRBV5-4	15
CASSFGSATPISPLHF	TGTGCCAGCAGTTTCGGGTCGGCAACCCCCATTTCACCCCTCCACTTT	-	TRBJ1-6	few	TRBV28	16
CASSEDGDSDTQYF	TGTGCCAGCAGTGAAGACGGGGATTCAGATACGCAGTATTTT	-	TRBJ2-3	few	TRBV6-4	14
CASSPSPAGSYNEQFF	TGTGCCAGCAGCCCATCCCCGGCGGGCTCCTACAATGAGCAGTTCTTC	-	TRBJ2-1	-	TRBV7-9	16
CASSLGLAGAQVETQYF	TGCGCCAGCAGCCTCGGACTAGCGGGAGCCCAGGTGGAGACCCAGTACTTC	TRBD2	TRBJ2-5	-	TRBV5-1	17
CASSLAAAGSVEKLFF	TGTGCCAGCAGCTTAGCGGCGGCAGGGTCGGTTGAAAAACTGTTTTTT	-	TRBJ1-4	-	TRBV7-9	16
CASSASDSGNTIYF	TGTGCCAGCAGCGCCTCGGACAGTGGAAACACCATATATTTT	-	TRBJ1-3	-	TRBV5-4	14
CATSGGALDGYTF	TGTGCCACCAGTGGTGGGGCCTTGGATGGCTACACCTTC	-	TRBJ1-2	-	TRBV24-1	13
CAIKQAGSLGDEQYF	TGTGCCATCAAGCAGGCGGGTTCCCTCGGGGACGAGCAGTACTTC	-	TRBJ2-7	-	TRBV27	15
CASSLGTGEGKLFF	TGCGCCAGCAGCCTAGGGACAGGGGAAGGAAAACTGTTTTTT	TRBD1	TRBJ1-4	-	TRBV4-1	14
CASSPQGNSYEQYF	TGTGCCAGCAGCCCACAGGGGAACTCCTACGAGCAGTACTTC	TRBD1	TRBJ2-7	-	TRBV7-6	14
CASSLVQGETQYF	TGTGCCAGCAGCTTAGTACAGGGTGAGACCCAGTACTTC	-	TRBJ2-5	once	TRBV7-2	13
CASSQDPIGGVEETQYF	TGCGCCAGCAGCCAAGATCCTATAGGGGGGGTAGAAGAGACCCAGTACTTC	-	TRBJ2-5	-	TRBV4-1	17
CASRTLGPDTQYF	TGTGCCAGCCGGACTCTAGGCCCAGATACGCAGTATTTT	-	TRBJ2-3	-	TRBV7-2	13